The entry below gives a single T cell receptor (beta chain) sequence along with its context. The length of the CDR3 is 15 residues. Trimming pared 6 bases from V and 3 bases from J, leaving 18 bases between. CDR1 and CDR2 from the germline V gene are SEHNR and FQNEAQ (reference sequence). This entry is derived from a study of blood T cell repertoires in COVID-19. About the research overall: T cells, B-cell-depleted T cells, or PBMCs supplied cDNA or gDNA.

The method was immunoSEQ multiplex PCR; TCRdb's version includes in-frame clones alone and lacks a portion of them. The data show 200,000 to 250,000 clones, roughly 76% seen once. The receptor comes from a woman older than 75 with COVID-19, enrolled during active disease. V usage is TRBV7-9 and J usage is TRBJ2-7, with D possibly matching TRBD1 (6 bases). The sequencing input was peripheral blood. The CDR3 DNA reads TGTGCCAGCAGTGGGTCCGGGACAAGGGGCTACGAGCAGTACTTC. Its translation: CASSGSGTRGYEQYF.